The clone carrying this T cell receptor (beta chain) showed up just a few times. This entry belongs to a study of T cells in Graves' hyperthyroidism and ophthalmopathy. Template material for amplifying TCR beta CDR3 regions consisted of RNA transcripts. Initially, a first-round RT-PCR of the TCR CDR3 employed the HTBI primer set. TCRdb fed the multiplex PCR reads into MiXCR, producing one record per CDR3 protein. The sample yields some 360,000 distinct CDR3 sequences, 11% to 15% seen once. The specimen sequenced was blood. This sequence originates from a woman aged 55-69 years with Graves' hyperthyroidism.

CDR3 region: CASSSQGWGANVLTF. The CDR3 nucleotides are TGTGCCAGCAGCTCACAGGGTTGGGGGGCCAACGTCCTGACTTTC. The chain has TRBV11-2 and TRBJ2-6; the D gene is possibly TRBD1 (6 bases). The germline V gene has CDR1 SGHAT and CDR2 FQNNGV. Between the trimmed V and J ends, which lost 4 bases and 4 bases, there was a span of 11 bases. The CDR3 runs to 15 residues.